This T cell receptor (beta chain) is drawn from a study of cytomegalovirus exposure and HLA in healthy donors. Findings of the study overall: Follow-up analysis later connected one missense variant in DCLRE1C with trimming of TCR beta V- and J-genes. Per a prior analysis, the majority of TCR beta V segments were productive roughly 90% or roughly 30% of the time. In a later analysis, HLA-associated beta chains showed higher expansion and lower generation probabilities than comparable chains.

Both 60 Vbeta primers and 13 Jbeta primers went into the PCR. Original processing methods: Later work found 74 million or so unique TCR beta chains, with roughly 11 million shared. Using immunoSEQ multiplex PCR, the repertoire was profiled, and TCRdb retains in-frame clones only, with some absent. V and J calls and clone size are given by that table; D and trimming were obtained from the DNA. This table holds around 89,000 clones, 76% found once. This clone has only a few counts. The antigen remains unidentified. Germline V gene data show CDR1 as SGHTA and CDR2 as FQGNSA. The V and J ends lost 3 bases and 2 bases respectively, with 13 bases between them. The CDR3 spans 15 residues.

The material sequenced was PBMCs. The rearrangement uses TRBV7-2 and TRBJ2-5, with a possible D match to TRBD2 (7 bases). The clonotype comes from a man aged 35 to 55 in good health and CMV-seronegative. The CDR3 DNA follows: TGTGCCAGCAGCTTGGGGGGGGCCCATCAAGAGACCCAGTACTTC. Translating gives CASSLGGAHQETQYF. The full variable domain, in which reference TRBV7-2 and TRBJ2-5 provide the parts outside the CDR3, is GAGVSQSPSNKVTEKGKDVELRCDPISGHTALYWYRQSLGQGLEFLIYFQGNSAPDKSGLPSDRFSAERTGGSVSTLTIQRTQQEDSAVYLCASSLGGAHQETQYFGPGTRLLVL.